This entry lists 28 T cell receptor beta chains sequenced from one sample in a study of T cells in Graves' hyperthyroidism and ophthalmopathy. Researchers amplified the TCR beta CDR3 regions from RNA transcripts. Initially, a first-round RT-PCR of the TCR CDR3 employed the HTBI primer set. Each CDR3 protein is one row after TCRdb ran MiXCR on the multiplex PCR reads. This sample has fewer than 450,000 distinct CDR3 sequences, with about 15% found just once. Sequencing used blood. Receptors originate from a woman aged 30 to 39 with Graves' hyperthyroidism that later progressed to Graves' ophthalmopathy.

As concerns this clonotype: Lacking the conserved final phenylalanine or tryptophan, this CDR3 likely reflects a read error. The chain links TRBV19 to TRBJ2-7, with 10 bases that match TRBD1. V shed 3 bases, J shed 4 bases, and the junction held 3 bases outside the gene matches. Germline V CDR1 and CDR2: LNHDA, SQIVND (reference sequence). This CDR3 is 14 amino acids long. The CDR3 region is CASSIGTGEYEQYS. CDR3 in DNA: TGTGCCAGTAGTATCGGGACAGGGGAATACGAGCAGTACTCC.

The sample holds many counts of this clonotype. The rearrangement uses TRBV6-1 and TRBJ2-2, with D possibly being TRBD2 (6 bases). Trimming stripped 8 bases from V and 4 bases from J, with 11 bases between. Germline lookup yields CDR1 MNHNS and CDR2 SASEGT. This CDR3 is 13 amino acids long. The CDR3 nucleotides read TGTGCCAGCTCCGTCGGGGGCACCGGGGAGCTGTTTTTT. Protein: CASSVGGTGELFF.

This clonotype was found many times. The rearrangement joins TRBV6-2 or TRBV6-3 to TRBJ2-7; 9 bases are shared with TRBD1. This CDR3 is built from 17 residues. J was trimmed by 3 bases and V by 2 bases; bases with no gene match: 11. Germline CDR1 and CDR2: MNHEY and SVGEGT. As DNA, the CDR3 is TGTGCCAGCAGTTACCGGGACAGGGCGATCGCTGTCTACGAGCAGTACTTC. It specifies CASSYRDRAIAVYEQYF.

This clonotype was observed at least ten times. The J gene is TRBJ2-1, the V gene TRBV7-9; possible D gene TRBD2, 6 bases. This CDR3 is built from 13 residues. Germline V CDR1 and CDR2: SEHNR, FQNEAQ (reference sequence). Trimming stripped 10 bases from V and 8 bases from J, with 18 bases between. CDR3 in amino acids: CAIEEGGIDEQFF. The CDR3 DNA reads as TGTGCCATCGAGGAGGGCGGAATTGATGAGCAGTTCTTC.

This clonotype was observed at least ten times. This sequence joins TRBV11-2 and TRBJ2-2; TRBD1 matches 10 bases. Germline loops: CDR1 SGHAT, CDR2 FQNNGV. The CDR3 runs 15 residues. The V gene end was trimmed by 3 bases and the J gene end by 3 bases; junction bases not matched to a gene: 1. This CDR3 is CASSFGQGDTGELFF. Here the CDR3 DNA reads TGTGCCAGCAGCTTCGGACAGGGGGACACCGGGGAGCTGTTTTTT. The full variable domain, with the rest looked up from reference TRBV11-2 and TRBJ2-2, is EAGVAQSPRYKIIEKRQSVAFWCNPISGHATLYWYQQILGQGPKLLIQFQNNGVVDDSQLPKDRFSAERLKGVDSTLKIQPAKLEDSAVYLCASSFGQGDTGELFFGEGSRLTVL.

This clonotype was seen at least ten times. This sequence joins TRBV7-2 and TRBJ2-7; D unresolved. The V gene's germline CDR1 is SGHTA and CDR2 FQGNSA. Deletions cut 2 bases from V and 0 bases from J, with 8 bases between. The CDR3 covers 14 residues. This chain's CDR3 is CASSLLAPSYEQYF. The CDR3 DNA follows: TGTGCCAGCAGCTTATTGGCCCCCTCCTACGAGCAGTACTTC.

The genes are TRBV29-1 and TRBJ2-5, with D unresolved. The V gene lost 3 bases and the J gene lost 5 bases, with 10 bases spanning the gap. The CDR3 has 12 residues. Germline V gene data show CDR1 as SQVTM and CDR2 as ANQGSEA. Here the CDR3 DNA reads TGCAGCGTTGATATGCTGGGGGAGACCCAGTACTTC. It is translated as CSVDMLGETQYF.

This clonotype was detected ten times or more. This chain links TRBV10-3 with TRBJ1-6; a weak D match, TRBD1 (6 bases). V lost 0 bases and J lost 5, with 11 bases in between. The CDR3 has 16 residues. Germline loops: CDR1 ENHRY, CDR2 SYGVKD. The DNA for the CDR3 is TGTGCCATCAGTGAGTCACGGCAGGGGAATAATTCACCCCTCCACTTT. Protein sequence: CAISESRQGNNSPLHF.

This chain connects TRBV4-2 to TRBJ2-7; D might be TRBD1 (6 bases). This CDR3 comprises 17 residues. Germline CDR1 and CDR2: LGHNA and YNFKEQ. The V end was cut by 1 base, the J end by 2 bases, with 18 bases between. The DNA of the CDR3 is TGTGCCAGCAGCCAAGTCTGGGGTCCGAGGGGGACCTACGAGCAGTACTTC. Encoded protein: CASSQVWGPRGTYEQYF.

In its sample, this clonotype was seen many times. The gene calls are TRBV10-3 and TRBJ2-5; the match to TRBD1 covers 7 bases. V lost 3 bases and J lost 3; bases outside the gene matches: 4. The germline V gene encodes CDR1 ENHRY and CDR2 SYGVKD. The CDR3 runs 14 residues. The CDR3: CAISDSGTEETQYF. CDR3 nucleotides: TGTGCCATCAGTGACTCCGGGACAGAAGAGACCCAGTACTTC.

Many counts were recorded for this clonotype. The CDR3 nucleotides are TGTGCCAGCAGCATGCGGTTCGGCGACCGCCGGACGACTGAAGCTTTCTTT. Its protein is CASSMRFGDRRTTEAFF. The chain combines TRBV7-9 with TRBJ1-1; D gene ambiguous. V shed 5 bases and J shed 5 bases, with 24 bases lying between them. Germline V gene sequence: CDR1 SEHNR, CDR2 FQNEAQ (reference sequence). CDR3 size: 17 residues.

The chain couples TRBV28 to TRBJ1-5, with unresolved D. The V gene's germline CDR1 is MDHEN and CDR2 SYDVKM. The CDR3 runs 16 residues. V was shortened by 3 bases and J by 0 bases, with 12 bases between the two germline ends. The CDR3 region is CASSLGQLNSNQPQHF. The CDR3 DNA follows: TGTGCCAGCAGTTTGGGTCAGTTGAATAGCAATCAGCCCCAGCATTTT.

This clonotype was seen more than once but under ten times. The CDR3: CASSSPHLYQETQYF. The DNA for the CDR3 is TGTGCCAGCAGCTCACCACACCTGTACCAAGAGACCCAGTACTTC. V is TRBV5-5 and J is TRBJ2-5; D not certain. Deletions cut 3 bases from V and 0 bases from J, with 12 bases between. This CDR3 is 15 amino acids long. The germline CDR1 and CDR2 sequences are SGHKS and YYEKEE (reference sequence).

V usage is TRBV3-1 and J usage is TRBJ2-2; D not certain. Germline CDR1 is LGHDT and CDR2 is YNNKEL (reference sequence). V lost 5 bases and J 0 bases, leaving 13 bases between the germline ends. CDR3 length: 16 residues. The CDR3 DNA sequence: TGTGCCAGCAGCTCATTTATTATCGCGAACACCGGGGAGCTGTTTTTT. This translates into CASSSFIIANTGELFF.

This clonotype was found many times. V gene TRBV20-1 combines with J gene TRBJ1-5; D gene uncertain. This CDR3 region has 14 residues. CDR1 is DFQATT, CDR2 SNEGSKA, per germline (reference sequence). V dropped 2 bases and J dropped 0 bases, with 8 bases sitting between them. CDR3 in amino acids: CSARTVYSNQPQHF. The CDR3 coding sequence is TGCAGTGCTAGAACAGTATATAGCAATCAGCCCCAGCATTTT.

This clonotype showed up just a few times. The chain links TRBV2 to TRBJ2-3, with TRBD2 matching over 9 bases. Trimming at V came to 5 bases and at J to 0 bases, leaving 3 bases not matched to a gene. CDR1 is SNHLY and CDR2 is FYNNEI in the germline V gene. The CDR3 totals 15 residues. CDR3 nucleotide sequence: TGTGCCAGCAGTTTTAGCGGGAGTAGCACAGATACGCAGTATTTT. As protein: CASSFSGSSTDTQYF.

V usage is TRBV6-2 or TRBV6-3 and J usage is TRBJ2-1, with 8 bases identical to TRBD2. J was trimmed by 0 bases and V by 0 bases; bases with no gene match: 1. CDR3 length equals 16 residues. Germline V CDR1 and CDR2: MNHEY, SVGEGT. DNA for the CDR3: TGTGCCAGCAGTTACTCCAGCGGGGGCTCCTACAATGAGCAGTTCTTC. Translation gives CASSYSSGGSYNEQFF.

This clonotype came up many times. The gene calls are TRBV2 and TRBJ1-2; 7 bases align to TRBD1. V shed 3 bases, J shed 2 bases, and the junction held 0 bases outside the gene matches. The CDR3 runs 13 residues. Germline CDR1 reads SNHLY; CDR2 reads FYNNEI. The CDR3 DNA sequence: TGTGCCAGCAGTGAGACAGGGAACTATGGCTACACCTTC. Its translation: CASSETGNYGYTF.

In this sample, this clonotype turned up many times. The J gene is TRBJ2-3, the V gene TRBV24-1, with a weak D call TRBD2 (5 bases). V was trimmed by 1 base and J by 1 base, leaving 11 bases between them. Looked up from germline, CDR1 is KGHDR and CDR2 is SFDVKD. The CDR3 sequence is 16 residues long. The CDR3 DNA is TGTGCCACCAGTGATTTAACGGGATCCGGCACAGATACGCAGTATTTT. Translated: CATSDLTGSGTDTQYF.

The chain uses TRBV5-1 and TRBJ2-7; no firm D call. Germline values: CDR1 SGHRS, CDR2 YFSETQ. V was clipped by 4 bases and J by 3 bases, with 14 bases between them. The CDR3 is 14 residues long. CDR3 sequence: CASSLAPEGYEQYF. DNA for the CDR3: TGCGCCAGCAGCCTGGCCCCAGAAGGCTACGAGCAGTACTTC. Complete variable domain (other parts from reference TRBV5-1 and TRBJ2-7): KAGVTQTPRYLIKTRGQQVTLSCSPISGHRSVSWYQQTPGQGLQFLFEYFSETQRNKGNFPGRFSGRQFSNSRSEMNVSTLELGDSALYLCASSLAPEGYEQYFGPGTRLTVT.

The V call is TRBV6-5, the J call TRBJ1-2, with a weak D call TRBD1 (6 bases). From germline, CDR1 is MNHEY and CDR2 SVGAGI. CDR3 size: 16 residues. V lost 0 bases and J lost 1, with 12 bases in between. The CDR3 DNA is TGTGCCAGCAGTTACTCGGCTCCAGGGGATAACTATGGCTACACCTTC. Amino acids: CASSYSAPGDNYGYTF.

This clonotype was counted ten times or more. The DNA for the CDR3 is TGCGCCAGCAGCCTCGGACTAGCGGGAGGTTTCTACGAGCAGTACTTC. Protein sequence: CASSLGLAGGFYEQYF. The rearrangement joins TRBV4-1 to TRBJ2-7; 14 nucleotides align to TRBD2. Germline CDR1 MGHRA, CDR2 YSYEKL. The V segment lost 4 bases and the J segment 3 bases; nucleotides outside the gene matches: 5. The length of the CDR3 is 16 residues.

The chain is built from TRBV11-2 and TRBJ2-7; perhaps TRBD2 as D (6 bases). This CDR3 comprises 15 residues. The V gene lost 1 base and the J gene lost 4 bases, with 14 bases spanning the gap. Germline V gives CDR1 SGHAT, CDR2 FQNNGV. The CDR3 loop reads CASSLVGGTPYEQYF. In nucleotides, the CDR3 is TGTGCCAGCAGCTTAGTGGGGGGAACCCCTTACGAGCAGTACTTC.

This clonotype came up many times. J is TRBJ2-2 and V is TRBV6-2 or TRBV6-3; 12 bases fit TRBD2. V shed 6 bases and J 6 bases; nucleotides not matched to a gene: 5. The CDR3 is 15 amino acids. Germline CDR1 and CDR2: MNHEY and SVGEGT. CDR3 nucleotides: TGTGCCAGCAGCCCTAGCGGGGGGGCCGCCGGGGAGCTGTTTTTT. It codes for CASSPSGGAAGELFF.

This clonotype was observed a handful of times. The V call is TRBV30, the J call TRBJ2-3, with a weak D call TRBD1 (5 bases). Trimming cost V 0 bases and J 8 bases, with 9 bases left between them. This CDR3 is built from 12 residues. Germline CDR1 and CDR2: GTSNPN and SVGIG (reference sequence). CDR3 nucleotides: TGTGCCTGGAGTGTACAGGCCACTACGCAGTATTTT. It codes for CAWSVQATTQYF.

On this clonotype itself: A clone one base away is much larger, so this may be a read error. The chain uses TRBV24-1 and TRBJ2-1; D perhaps matches TRBD1 (5 bases). Trimming pared 6 bases from V and 6 bases from J, leaving 14 bases between. The CDR3 extends over 14 amino acids. Germline values: CDR1 KGHDR, CDR2 SFDVKD. CDR3 nucleotide sequence: TGTGCCACCAGTCGGGCAGGGTATGGCAATGAGCAGTTCTTC. It translates to CATSRAGYGNEQFF.

This clonotype showed up just a few times. A much larger clone differs by one base, so this may be a read error. The rearrangement uses TRBV6-1 and TRBJ1-1, with D unclear. Trimming removed 5 bases at V and 7 bases at J, with 20 bases between. Germline V gene sequence: CDR1 MNHNS, CDR2 SASEGT. This CDR3 is built from 15 residues. The CDR3 nucleotides read TGTGCCAGCAGTAAAATAAACACCCGGCAGGATGAAGCTTTCTTT. This gives the protein CASSKINTRQDEAFF.

This clonotype was picked up many times. V and J are TRBV29-1 and TRBJ1-1; D is unresolved. The CDR3 sequence is 11 residues long. CDR1 SQVTM and CDR2 ANQGSEA come from the germline V gene. Trimming removed 3 bases from V and 11 bases from J, with 13 bases in between. The DNA for the CDR3 is TGCAGCGTTGATGTCGGGAATCGTGCTTTCTTT. It specifies CSVDVGNRAFF.